Listed here are 28 T cell receptor beta chains from one sample, sequenced in a study of identifying expanded T cells in peripheral blood. Sequencing used immunoSEQ multiplex PCR; TCRdb keeps in-frame clones, though not all of them. Among approximately 97,000 clones, approximately 88% were seen once, and the ten largest hold about 14%. The sequencing input was blood. The source is a person between 18 and 70 years old in good health.

This chain joins TRBV7-8 and TRBJ2-3; no reliable D call. The CDR3 length is 13 residues. Germline V lookup: CDR1 SGHVS, CDR2 FQNEAQ. V lost 2 bases and J lost 2, with 5 bases in between. The CDR3 coding sequence is TGTGCCAGCAGCTTAATCGACACAGATACGCAGTATTTT. Protein sequence: CASSLIDTDTQYF. Full variable domain (rest looked up from reference TRBV7-8 and TRBJ2-3): GAGVSQSPRYKVAKRGQDVALRCDPISGHVSLFWYQQALGQGPEFLTYFQNEAQLDKSGLPSDRFFAERPEGSVSTLKIQRTQQEDSAVYLCASSLIDTDTQYFGPGTRLTVL.

The J gene is TRBJ1-3, the V gene TRBV28; tentatively, D is TRBD1 (5 bases). This CDR3 spans 16 amino acids. V dropped 3 bases and J dropped 0 bases, with 12 bases sitting between them. In germline, CDR1 is MDHEN, CDR2 SYDVKM. The CDR3 spells CASSFDARASGNTIYF. The CDR3 nucleotides are TGTGCCAGCAGTTTCGACGCCAGGGCCTCTGGAAACACCATATATTTT.

The rearrangement joins TRBV6-6 to TRBJ2-2, with D unclear. This CDR3 comprises 14 residues. The V end was cut by 0 bases, the J end by 4 bases, with 6 bases between. Looked up from germline, CDR1 is MNHNY and CDR2 is SVGAGI (reference sequence). The CDR3 DNA reads as TGTGCCAGCAGTTACTCGCAACCCACCGGGGAGCTGTTTTTT. This sequence encodes CASSYSQPTGELFF.

J is TRBJ1-4 and V is TRBV7-9, with 10 bases fitting TRBD1. Trimming cost V 2 bases and J 4 bases; bases outside gene matches: 7. The germline V gene encodes CDR1 SEHNR and CDR2 FQNEAQ (reference sequence). This CDR3 spans 17 amino acids. CDR3 sequence (DNA): TGTGCCAGCAGCTTAACAGGACAGGGGGGTCATAATGAAAAACTGTTTTTT. Translating it yields CASSLTGQGGHNEKLFF.

This clone has just a few counts. The V gene is TRBV4-3, the J gene TRBJ1-2; D is uncertain. The germline V gene encodes CDR1 LGHNA and CDR2 YSLEER. Trimming removed 0 bases at V and 6 bases at J, with 11 bases between. The length of the CDR3 is 14 residues. In nucleotides, the CDR3 is TGCGCCAGCAGCCAAGATCTGGTCTCCCATGGCTACACCTTC. Translated, it gives CASSQDLVSHGYTF.

The chain has TRBV20-1 and TRBJ2-1; the D is unclear. The germline V gene has CDR1 DFQATT and CDR2 SNEGSKA (reference sequence). Deletions cut 3 bases from V and 15 bases from J, with 15 bases between. The CDR3 loop spans 11 amino acids. CDR3 sequence reads: CSARNSDGTFF. CDR3 nucleotides: TGCAGTGCTAGGAACAGCGATGGTACGTTCTTC.

This clone was counted a few times. CDR3 sequence reads: CASSSLLGSGGEQYF. Written as DNA, the CDR3 is TGTGCCAGCAGTTCCCTTCTGGGGAGCGGGGGCGAGCAGTACTTC. V is TRBV6-6 and J is TRBJ2-7; TRBD2 matches 8 bases. Germline values: CDR1 MNHNY, CDR2 SVGAGI (reference sequence). V lost 4 bases, J lost 6 bases, and 11 bases stayed unmatched. The CDR3 runs to 15 residues.

The genes are TRBV7-3 and TRBJ2-5, with D possibly matching TRBD1 (6 bases). Germline CDR1 is SGHTA and CDR2 is FQGTGA. Trimming removed 5 bases at V and 5 bases at J, with 12 bases between. The CDR3 extends over 13 amino acids. The CDR3 sequence is CASSDSRGETQYF. The CDR3 DNA reads TGTGCCAGCAGCGATTCGAGGGGGGAGACCCAGTACTTC.

V is TRBV5-8 and J is TRBJ1-2; D possibly corresponds to TRBD1 (5 bases). The CDR3 spans 14 residues. The V gene lost 4 bases and the J gene lost 7 bases, with 17 bases spanning the gap. CDR1 and CDR2 from the germline V gene are SGHTS and YDEGEE. The CDR3 here is CASSLGGYQTGYTF. CDR3 DNA: TGTGCCAGCAGCCTGGGGGGGTATCAAACTGGCTACACCTTC.

V gene TRBV4-2 combines with J gene TRBJ2-3, with 11 bases lining up with TRBD2. Germline values: CDR1 LGHNA, CDR2 YNFKEQ. Unmatched junction bases numbered 14, after V lost 4 bases and J lost 8 bases. The CDR3 length is 17 residues. The CDR3 here is CASSPSGGSGGASTQYF. CDR3 DNA: TGTGCCAGCAGCCCCTCTGGTGGTAGCGGGGGGGCAAGTACGCAGTATTTT.

The J gene is TRBJ2-3, the V gene TRBV4-1, with TRBD1 matching over 9 bases. V lost 2 bases to trimming and J lost 3 bases; unmatched junction nucleotides: 3. CDR3 size: 15 residues. CDR1 is MGHRA and CDR2 is YSYEKL in the germline V gene. CDR3 DNA sequence: TGCGCCAGCAGCCAATTCGGGACAGGGACAGATACGCAGTATTTT. Protein product: CASSQFGTGTDTQYF.

The chain links TRBV7-2 to TRBJ1-5; a weak D match, TRBD1 (5 bases). V lost 11 bases to trimming and J lost 0 bases, with 14 bases between them. CDR1 SGHTA and CDR2 FQGNSA come from the germline V gene. This CDR3 comprises 14 residues. The CDR3 spells CALPLQGSNQPQHF. The CDR3 bases are TGTGCCTTGCCCCTCCAGGGTAGCAATCAGCCCCAGCATTTT. The variable domain in full, with the rest retrieved from reference TRBV7-2 and TRBJ1-5, is GAGVSQSPSNKVTEKGKDVELRCDPISGHTALYWYRQSLGQGLEFLIYFQGNSAPDKSGLPSDRFSAERTGGSVSTLTIQRTQQEDSAVYLCALPLQGSNQPQHFGDGTRLSIL.

The rearrangement links TRBV19 to TRBJ1-2; D perhaps matches TRBD1 (6 bases). This CDR3 spans 15 amino acids. Germline V gene sequence: CDR1 LNHDA, CDR2 SQIVND (reference sequence). Trimming shortened V by 5 bases and J by 2 bases, and 15 bases separated the two germline ends. Here the CDR3 DNA reads TGTGCCAGTAGTTGGGGGGGGCTCCTCAACTATGGCTACACCTTC. Translated: CASSWGGLLNYGYTF.

This clone showed up just once. J is TRBJ2-7 and V is TRBV6-5; D unclear. The CDR3 contains 11 residues. Trimming left V 7 bases short and J 4 bases short, with 8 bases between. Germline lookup yields CDR1 MNHEY and CDR2 SVGAGI. The CDR3 DNA reads as TGTGCCAGCAATCTGGGATACGAGCAGTACTTC. Protein product: CASNLGYEQYF.

This clone was found once. V usage is TRBV19 and J usage is TRBJ1-4, with 7 bases identical to TRBD1. CDR1 LNHDA and CDR2 SQIVND come from the germline V gene (reference sequence). The CDR3 spans 13 residues. V lost 8 bases, J lost 7 bases, and 7 bases stayed unmatched. CDR3: CASARRGREKLFF. The CDR3, as DNA: TGTGCCAGTGCCCGTAGGGGGCGTGAAAAACTGTTTTTT.

This clone has a count of ten or more. This chain links TRBV15 with TRBJ1-6; 8 bases map to TRBD1. The CDR3 spans 16 residues. Trimming cost V 3 bases and J 3 bases; bases outside gene matches: 4. Per germline, CDR1 LNHNV and CDR2 YYDKDF (reference sequence). The DNA of the CDR3 is TGTGCCACCAGCAGCAGACAGGGGTACTATAATTCACCCCTCCACTTT. Residues: CATSSRQGYYNSPLHF.

CDR3 region: CASSYYLFDQETQYF. The CDR3 nucleotides read TGTGCCAGCTCATATTATCTTTTCGACCAAGAGACCCAGTACTTC. This rearrangement joins TRBV18 to TRBJ2-5; D is ambiguous. This CDR3 has 15 residues. V lost 5 bases and J lost 0, with 13 bases in between. Germline V gives CDR1 KGHSH, CDR2 LQKENI.

V and J are TRBV6-1 and TRBJ2-5; D is perhaps TRBD2 (5 bases). The germline V gene encodes CDR1 MNHNS and CDR2 SASEGT. The CDR3 has 12 amino acids. V lost 6 bases, J lost 4 bases, and 9 bases lay in between. CDR3 in amino acids: CASSGVGETQYF. The CDR3 nucleotides are TGTGCCAGCAGCGGGGTCGGAGAGACCCAGTACTTC.

The chain carries TRBV5-1 and TRBJ2-7, with TRBD1 matching over 10 bases. The V gene end was trimmed by 4 bases and the J gene end by 4 bases; junction bases not matched to a gene: 11. The germline V gene has CDR1 SGHRS and CDR2 YFSETQ. This CDR3 is built from 16 residues. The CDR3 sequence: CASSPRGDRGSYEQYF. DNA of the CDR3: TGCGCCAGCAGCCCCCGTGGGGACAGGGGTTCTTACGAGCAGTACTTC. Complete variable domain (other parts from reference TRBV5-1 and TRBJ2-7): KAGVTQTPRYLIKTRGQQVTLSCSPISGHRSVSWYQQTPGQGLQFLFEYFSETQRNKGNFPGRFSGRQFSNSRSEMNVSTLELGDSALYLCASSPRGDRGSYEQYFGPGTRLTVT.

This sequence joins TRBV27 and TRBJ1-1, with D possibly matching TRBD1 (6 bases). Trimming stripped 5 bases from V and 10 bases from J, with 17 bases between. This CDR3 contains 13 residues. From germline, CDR1 is MNHEY and CDR2 SMNVEV (reference sequence). CDR3 sequence (DNA): TGTGCCAGCAGTCCTCGGACAGCCGCCGGAGCTTTCTTT. Translation gives CASSPRTAAGAFF.

The chain recombines TRBV6-5 with TRBJ1-4, with D unresolved. The V gene's germline CDR1 is MNHEY and CDR2 SVGAGI. Trimming cost V 7 bases and J 3 bases, with 15 bases left between them. There are 15 residues in the CDR3. The CDR3 loop reads CASTSPPPANEKLFF. The CDR3 region has the DNA TGTGCCAGCACGAGTCCCCCCCCGGCTAATGAAAAACTGTTTTTT.

The chain recombines TRBV9 with TRBJ2-1; TRBD1 is a possible D gene (7 bases). Germline V gene lookup returns CDR1 SGDLS and CDR2 YYNGEE. Trimming stripped 1 base from V and 4 bases from J, with 24 bases between. This CDR3 comprises 19 residues. The chain's CDR3 is CASSVTPYRGLSLYNEQFF. CDR3 bases: TGTGCCAGCAGCGTAACCCCTTACAGGGGACTGAGTCTTTACAATGAGCAGTTCTTC.

This chain joins TRBV2 and TRBJ2-3, with a tentative D call TRBD1 (6 bases). This CDR3 comprises 14 residues. V was cut by 6 bases and J by 4 bases, with 14 bases left in between. Germline CDR1 SNHLY, CDR2 FYNNEI. CDR3 sequence (DNA): TGTGCCAGCAGCTCAAGGGCAGGGGCAGATACGCAGTATTTT. This sequence encodes CASSSRAGADTQYF.

The chain has TRBV5-6 and TRBJ1-5, with a tentative D call TRBD1 (5 bases). With 4 bases removed from V and 0 bases from J, the gap between germline ends came to 17 bases. The CDR3 has 17 amino acids. Germline V gene sequence: CDR1 SGHDT, CDR2 YYEEEE. CDR3 in DNA: TGTGCCAGCAGCCTGACCGGGACGGTCTATAGCAATCAGCCCCAGCATTTT. Translation: CASSLTGTVYSNQPQHF.

V gene TRBV4-3 combines with J gene TRBJ1-4, with D uncertain. The V and J ends lost 0 bases and 4 bases respectively, with 15 bases between them. CDR1 and CDR2 from the germline V gene are LGHNA and YSLEER. This CDR3 is built from 17 residues. In DNA, the CDR3 is TGCGCCAGCAGCCAAGAGGGTGCGGGATGGGTTAATGAAAAACTGTTTTTT. It codes for CASSQEGAGWVNEKLFF.

The V gene is TRBV7-9, the J gene TRBJ1-2, with D unresolved. The CDR3 has 12 amino acids. Trimming left V 3 bases short and J 5 bases short, with 7 bases between. The germline V gene encodes CDR1 SEHNR and CDR2 FQNEAQ (reference sequence). CDR3 region: CASSFMTYGYTF. The DNA of the CDR3 is TGTGCCAGCAGCTTCATGACGTATGGCTACACCTTC.

DNA for the CDR3: TGTGCCAGCAGCCCGGTGGCAACAACTAATGAAAAACTGTTTTTT. Translated: CASSPVATTNEKLFF. The rearrangement links TRBV7-2 to TRBJ1-4, with D hard to call. V lost 5 bases and J lost 0, with 10 bases in between. The CDR3 consists of 15 residues. Germline V gene data show CDR1 as SGHTA and CDR2 as FQGNSA.

The CDR3 is CASSQQTGFSGNTIYF. CDR3 in DNA: TGTGCCAGCAGCCAACAAACAGGGTTCTCTGGAAACACCATATATTTT. The chain combines TRBV4-2 with TRBJ1-3; D may be TRBD1 (6 bases). This CDR3 is 16 amino acids long. Trimming removed 2 bases at V and 0 bases at J, with 11 bases between. Per germline, CDR1 LGHNA and CDR2 YNFKEQ.